The entry that follows covers one T cell receptor (beta chain) sequence. Its specificity is not known. The data belong to a study of cytomegalovirus exposure and HLA in healthy donors. General study points: Donor immune exposure was known only as CMV serostatus. The study designated about 160 TCR beta chains cytomegalovirus-associated.

The CDR3 has 16 residues. Germline-derived CDR1 and CDR2 are MGHRA and YSYEKL. With 3 bases clipped from V and 5 bases from J, the junction kept 10 bases outside the gene matches. The PCR employed 60 Vbeta primers together with 13 Jbeta primers. Method: immunoSEQ multiplex PCR; TCRdb's copy keeps in-frame clones and lacks some. Its clone listing holds more than 95,000 clones. The sequence was obtained from a man aged 18 to 29 in good health and CMV-seronegative. This chain joins TRBV4-1 and TRBJ2-1; 7 bases fit TRBD2. Specimen: PBMCs. CDR3 protein: CASSHGPSGTDNEQFF. Written as DNA, the CDR3 is TGCGCCAGCAGCCACGGACCCAGCGGGACTGACAATGAGCAGTTCTTC.